The rows below give T cell receptor beta chains drawn from one sample of a study of cytomegalovirus exposure and HLA in healthy donors. Sequencing used immunoSEQ multiplex PCR; TCRdb keeps in-frame clones, though not all of them. The sample records around 50,000 clones, 83% being singletons. The sample taken for sequencing was PBMCs. Receptors were obtained from a man younger than 45 in good health and CMV-seronegative. Both conserved end residues are part of each CDR3. A D gene is named only where the DNA matches it firmly. Clone size is not always given. Where it is, it says once, few, many or a class for expanded clones.

clone_size	d_call	j_call	v_call	cdr3_nt	cdr3_aa
-	TRBD2	TRBJ2-3	TRBV6-5	TGTGCCAGCAAATATAGCGGGAGGGCAGATACGCAGTATTTT	CASKYSGRADTQYF
-	-	TRBJ1-3	TRBV11-2	TGTGCCAGCAGCTTCGGCCGGGGATTTGGGAACACCATATATTTT	CASSFGRGFGNTIYF
-	TRBD1	TRBJ2-6	TRBV10-3	TGTGCCATCAGTGAAAGACAGGGGGGCGACCCCACTGGGGCCAACGTCCTGACTTTC	CAISERQGGDPTGANVLTF
-	-	TRBJ1-4	TRBV27	TGTGCCAGCAGTCCTAGGACGGGGGGGGATGAAAAACTGTTTTTT	CASSPRTGGDEKLFF
-	-	TRBJ1-1	TRBV19	TGTGCCAGTAGTATGGCCAGGGCGAACGGTGAAGCTTTCTTT	CASSMARANGEAFF
-	TRBD1	TRBJ2-1	TRBV15	TGTGCCACCAGCAACCCGGGACAGGGCGGAAATGAGCAGTTCTTC	CATSNPGQGGNEQFF
-	TRBD1	TRBJ2-2	TRBV7-8	TGTGCCAGCAGCCTTCGGGACAGGGGTGGCGGGGAGCTGTTTTTT	CASSLRDRGGGELFF
-	-	TRBJ2-7	TRBV5-1	TGCGCCAGCAGCTTTGGGGAGTTGGACGAGCAGTACTTC	CASSFGELDEQYF
-	TRBD1	TRBJ1-2	TRBV7-9	TGTTCCAGCAGTCCCCCCGGGACAGGAAACTATGGCTACACCTTC	CSSSPPGTGNYGYTF
-	-	TRBJ2-5	TRBV18	TGTGCCAGCTCACCACGGGGCAAAGGCGAGACCCAGTACTTC	CASSPRGKGETQYF
-	-	TRBJ1-1	TRBV19	TGTGCCAGTAATTGGGATGACAGGTACACTGAAGCTTTCTTT	CASNWDDRYTEAFF
-	TRBD2	TRBJ2-5	TRBV7-2	TGTGCCAGCAGCTTCCGGACTAGCGCGGAGACCCAGTACTTC	CASSFRTSAETQYF
-	TRBD1	TRBJ1-2	TRBV18	TGTGCCAGCTCATACGGACAGGGGAACTATGGCTACACCTTC	CASSYGQGNYGYTF
few	-	TRBJ2-7	TRBV5-1	TGCGCCAGCACCTACGGACTAACCCCTCACACCTACGAGCAGTACTTC	CASTYGLTPHTYEQYF
-	TRBD2	TRBJ2-7	TRBV19	TGTGCCAGTAGCCCTACTAGCGGGAGCTCCTACGAGCAGTACTTC	CASSPTSGSSYEQYF
-	-	TRBJ2-1	TRBV6-5	TGTGCCAGCAGCCGGGACTCATACAATGAGCAGTTCTTC	CASSRDSYNEQFF
-	TRBD2	TRBJ2-7	TRBV7-3	TGTGCCAGCAGCTCCCTAGCGGGGGGTGGAGAGCAGTACTTC	CASSSLAGGGEQYF
-	TRBD1	TRBJ2-7	TRBV27	TGTGCCAGCAGGGGAACAGGGGGCATGGAGCAGTACTTC	CASRGTGGMEQYF
-	-	TRBJ2-2	TRBV6-5	TGTGCCAGCAGTTACGGAGTGAACACCGGGGAGCTGTTTTTT	CASSYGVNTGELFF
once	-	TRBJ2-5	TRBV2	TGTGCCAGCAGTCGAGGGCAGGGGGAGACCCAGTACTTC	CASSRGQGETQYF
-	-	TRBJ2-7	TRBV5-1	TGCGCCAGCAGCTTGGAACTAGAGGCCTACGAGCAGTACTTC	CASSLELEAYEQYF
-	-	TRBJ2-1	TRBV18	TGTGCCAGCACGACTGGCAATGAGCAGTTCTTC	CASTTGNEQFF
-	-	TRBJ2-1	TRBV4-1	TGCGCCAGCAGCCAAGTATTGCGGCGGAGCTCCTACAATGAGCAGTTCTTC	CASSQVLRRSSYNEQFF
-	-	TRBJ1-2	TRBV19	TGTGCCAGTAGTATAGGGGGAGGACCTGGCTACACCTTC	CASSIGGGPGYTF
few	TRBD1	TRBJ1-5	TRBV2	TGTGCCAGCAGGGATGACAGGGGAGATCAGCCCCAGCATTTT	CASRDDRGDQPQHF
-	-	TRBJ1-1	TRBV19	TGTGCCAGTAGTATCGCAGGGATGAACACTGAAGCTTTCTTT	CASSIAGMNTEAFF
few	TRBD1	TRBJ1-1	TRBV6-5	TGTGCCAGCAGTAGCGACAGGGTTCGGGTTGAAGCTTTCTTT	CASSSDRVRVEAFF
-	-	TRBJ1-5	TRBV7-2	TGTGCCAGCAGCTTAGGGACAGTCTATAGCAATCAGCCCCAGCATTTT	CASSLGTVYSNQPQHF
-	TRBD1	TRBJ1-6	TRBV9	TGTGCCAGCACCTACGGACAGGCGGGGAATTCACCCCTCCACTTT	CASTYGQAGNSPLHF
-	-	TRBJ2-1	TRBV7-9	TGTGCCAGCAGCCCAGCGGCAGTTTTCGCTGAGCAGTTCTTC	CASSPAAVFAEQFF
-	-	TRBJ2-7	TRBV5-1	TGCGCCAGCAGCTTGGAGCCGGGATTATACGAGCAGTACTTC	CASSLEPGLYEQYF
-	-	TRBJ2-7	TRBV27	TGTGCCAGCAGTTTATCGGGCTGGTCCGAGCAGTACTTC	CASSLSGWSEQYF
-	-	TRBJ2-1	TRBV9	TGTGCCAGCAGCCCCGATACGGATGAGCAGTTCTTC	CASSPDTDEQFF
-	TRBD1	TRBJ2-7	TRBV6-5	TGTGCCAGCAGTTATACAGGGGACTACGAGCAGTACTTC	CASSYTGDYEQYF
-	-	TRBJ2-3	TRBV27	TGTGCCAGCAGTTTCGTCTTAAGCACAGATACGCAGTATTTT	CASSFVLSTDTQYF
few	TRBD1	TRBJ1-1	TRBV2	TGTGCCAGCAGTGAGGAGGCAGGGGGGACTGAAGCTTTCTTT	CASSEEAGGTEAFF
-	-	TRBJ1-1	TRBV5-1	TGCGCCAGTACCGCTCAGATTTCGAACACTGAAGCTTTCTTT	CASTAQISNTEAFF
once	TRBD1	TRBJ1-6	TRBV30	TGTGCCTGGAGCCATGGACAGGGTGATAATTCACCCCTCCACTTT	CAWSHGQGDNSPLHF
-	TRBD1	TRBJ1-2	TRBV7-6	TGTGCCAGCAGCCCTGGACAGGGGGCCCCTGGCTACACCTTC	CASSPGQGAPGYTF
-	TRBD1	TRBJ1-3	TRBV7-9	TGTGCCAGCAGCGGGTTGGGACAGGGAGCCTCTGGAAACACCATATATTTT	CASSGLGQGASGNTIYF
few	-	TRBJ2-7	TRBV7-2	TGTGCCAGCAGCTTAGCCCCAGGGGACTACGAGCAGTACTTC	CASSLAPGDYEQYF
-	-	TRBJ2-7	TRBV30	TGTGCCTGGATGCGGGGTTACGAGCAGTACTTC	CAWMRGYEQYF
once	TRBD2	TRBJ2-7	TRBV14	TGTGCCAGCAGCCAAGGGCCGACTAGCGGGATGTACGAGCAGTACTTC	CASSQGPTSGMYEQYF
-	-	TRBJ2-3	TRBV15	TGTGCCACCGGGGGGACAGAAGGCACAGATACGCAGTATTTT	CATGGTEGTDTQYF
-	TRBD1	TRBJ1-2	TRBV30	TGTGCCTGGAGTGTACTGACAGGGGGCAAGGGTGGCTACACCTTC	CAWSVLTGGKGGYTF
once	TRBD1	TRBJ1-4	TRBV9	TGTGCCAGCAGCGCAGTGGACAGGGGCCTCCCTGCAACTAATGAAAAACTGTTTTTT	CASSAVDRGLPATNEKLFF
-	-	TRBJ1-1	TRBV29-1	TGCAGCGTTGAACAGGGGTACGCTGAAGCTTTCTTT	CSVEQGYAEAFF
-	TRBD1	TRBJ1-2	TRBV7-2	TGTGCCAGCAGGCCGGGACAGGGAGATGGCTACACCTTC	CASRPGQGDGYTF
-	TRBD2	TRBJ2-1	TRBV5-1	TGCGCCAGCAGCTTGCGGACTAGCGGGGAAGGTGAGCAGTTCTTC	CASSLRTSGEGEQFF
-	-	TRBJ2-1	TRBV7-6	TGTGCCAGCAGCTTAGTCAGTTCGGGTGGTGAGCAGTTCTTC	CASSLVSSGGEQFF
-	-	TRBJ2-2	TRBV30	TGTGCCTGGAGTGTAGGGAGGACCTTCAACACCGGGGAGCTGTTTTTT	CAWSVGRTFNTGELFF
-	TRBD1	TRBJ1-3	TRBV18	TGTGCCAGCTCACTGGGACAGGATGGAAACACCATATATTTT	CASSLGQDGNTIYF